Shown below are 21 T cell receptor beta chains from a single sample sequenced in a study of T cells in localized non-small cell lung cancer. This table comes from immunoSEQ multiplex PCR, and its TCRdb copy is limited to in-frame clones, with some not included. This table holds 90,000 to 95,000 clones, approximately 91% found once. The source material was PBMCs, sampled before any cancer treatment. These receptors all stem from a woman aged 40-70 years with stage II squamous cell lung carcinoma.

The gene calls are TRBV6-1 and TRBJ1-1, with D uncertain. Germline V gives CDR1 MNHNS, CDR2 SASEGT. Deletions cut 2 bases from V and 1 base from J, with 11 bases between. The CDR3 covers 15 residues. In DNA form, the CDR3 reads TGTGCCAGCAGTGAATCGAGGCCAGCGAACACTGAAGCTTTCTTT. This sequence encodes CASSESRPANTEAFF.

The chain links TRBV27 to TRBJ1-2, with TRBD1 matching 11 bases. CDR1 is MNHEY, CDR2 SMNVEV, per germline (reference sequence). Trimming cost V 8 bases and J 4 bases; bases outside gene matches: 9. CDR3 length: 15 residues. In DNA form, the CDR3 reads TGTGCCAGCGGAGCCGGGACAGGGGGTTTCTATGGCTACACCTTC. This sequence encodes CASGAGTGGFYGYTF.

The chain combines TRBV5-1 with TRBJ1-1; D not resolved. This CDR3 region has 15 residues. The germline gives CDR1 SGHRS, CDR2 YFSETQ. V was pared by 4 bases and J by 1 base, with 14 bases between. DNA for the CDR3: TGCGCCAGCAGCCCCACCCCCGCCAAGAACACTGAAGCTTTCTTT. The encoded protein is CASSPTPAKNTEAFF.

The CDR3 region has the DNA TGTGCCAGTAGACTCCAGGGGGCCCTAGGTAACTATGGCTACACCTTC. It specifies CASRLQGALGNYGYTF. The chain joins TRBV28 to TRBJ1-2, with 8 positions matching TRBD1. CDR3 length equals 16 residues. Germline CDR1 reads MDHEN; CDR2 reads SYDVKM. With V trimmed by 9 bases and J by 1 base, 13 bases remained unmatched.

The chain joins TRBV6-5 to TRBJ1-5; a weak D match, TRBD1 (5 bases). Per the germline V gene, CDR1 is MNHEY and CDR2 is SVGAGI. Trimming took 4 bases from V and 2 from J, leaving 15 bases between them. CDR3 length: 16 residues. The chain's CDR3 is CASSSIGGSGNQPQHF. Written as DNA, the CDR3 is TGTGCCAGCAGTTCCATCGGGGGTTCGGGCAATCAGCCCCAGCATTTT.

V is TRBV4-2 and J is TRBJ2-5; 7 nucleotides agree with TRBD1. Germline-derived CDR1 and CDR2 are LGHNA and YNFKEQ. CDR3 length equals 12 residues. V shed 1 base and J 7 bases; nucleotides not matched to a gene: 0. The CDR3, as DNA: TGTGCCAGCAGCCAAGGGACAGGGACCCAGTACTTC. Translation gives CASSQGTGTQYF.

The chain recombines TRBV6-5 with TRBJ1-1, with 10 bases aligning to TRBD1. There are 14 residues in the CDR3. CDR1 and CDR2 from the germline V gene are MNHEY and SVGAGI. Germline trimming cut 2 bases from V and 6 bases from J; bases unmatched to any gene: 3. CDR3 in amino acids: CASSYPDRGSEAFF. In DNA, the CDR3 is TGTGCCAGCAGTTACCCGGACAGGGGGTCTGAAGCTTTCTTT.

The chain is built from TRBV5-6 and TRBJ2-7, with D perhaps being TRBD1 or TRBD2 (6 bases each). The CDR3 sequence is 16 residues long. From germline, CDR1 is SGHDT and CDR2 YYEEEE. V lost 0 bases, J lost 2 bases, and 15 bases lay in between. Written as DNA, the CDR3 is TGTGCCAGCAGCTTGGGGGGGCTAGCGTATACCTACGAGCAGTACTTC. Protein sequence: CASSLGGLAYTYEQYF.

CDR3 loop: CASSPDLLHTQYF. Written as DNA, the CDR3 is TGTGCCAGCAGCCCCGACCTCCTGCATACGCAGTATTTT. The V call is TRBV7-9, the J call TRBJ2-3, with D uncertain. CDR1 and CDR2 (germline): SEHNR, FQNEAQ (reference sequence). The CDR3 consists of 13 residues. Trimming left V 5 bases short and J 7 bases short, with 13 bases between.

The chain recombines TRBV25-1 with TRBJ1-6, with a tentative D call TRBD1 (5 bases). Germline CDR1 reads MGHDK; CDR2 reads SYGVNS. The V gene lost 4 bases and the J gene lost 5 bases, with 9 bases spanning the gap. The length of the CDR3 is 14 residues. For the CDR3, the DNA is TGTGCCAGCAGTGGTCAGGGAAATAATTCACCCCTCCACTTT. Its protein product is CASSGQGNNSPLHF.

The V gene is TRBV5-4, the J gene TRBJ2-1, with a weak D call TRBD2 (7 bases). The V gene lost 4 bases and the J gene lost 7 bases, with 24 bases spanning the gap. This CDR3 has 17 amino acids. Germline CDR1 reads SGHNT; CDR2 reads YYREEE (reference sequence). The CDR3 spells CASSPGITRGAGNEQFF. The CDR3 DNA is TGTGCCAGCAGCCCCGGGATCACCCGGGGGGCCGGGAATGAGCAGTTCTTC.

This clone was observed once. This CDR3 is CASSRPDPRVYGYTF. CDR3 nucleotides: TGTGCCAGCAGTCGCCCTGATCCCAGGGTATATGGCTACACCTTC. The V call is TRBV28, the J call TRBJ1-2, with D perhaps matching TRBD1 (5 bases). Germline V gene lookup returns CDR1 MDHEN and CDR2 SYDVKM. The CDR3 totals 15 residues. V was trimmed by 5 bases and J by 5 bases, leaving 18 bases between them.

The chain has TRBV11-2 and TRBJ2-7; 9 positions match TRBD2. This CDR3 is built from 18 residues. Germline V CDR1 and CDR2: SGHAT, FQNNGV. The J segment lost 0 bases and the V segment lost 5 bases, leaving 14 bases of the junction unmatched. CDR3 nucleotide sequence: TGTGCCAGCAGCCCCGGCGGGTTAGCGGGGGTAAACTCCTACGAGCAGTACTTC. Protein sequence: CASSPGGLAGVNSYEQYF.

The CDR3 nucleotides are TGCAGCGTGGGGATGGGACAGGTAGGAGGTACTGAAGCTTTCTTT. It translates to CSVGMGQVGGTEAFF. The chain carries TRBV29-1 and TRBJ1-1; 8 bases line up with TRBD1. Trimming took 6 bases from V and 5 from J; bases not matched to a gene: 14. The length of the CDR3 is 15 residues. Germline V gives CDR1 SQVTM, CDR2 ANQGSEA.

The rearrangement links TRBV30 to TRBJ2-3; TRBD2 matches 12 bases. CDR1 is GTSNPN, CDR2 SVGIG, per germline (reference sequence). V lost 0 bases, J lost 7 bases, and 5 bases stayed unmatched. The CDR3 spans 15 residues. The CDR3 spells CAWSVASGRANTQYF. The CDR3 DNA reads TGTGCCTGGAGTGTCGCTAGCGGGAGGGCCAATACGCAGTATTTT.

This chain's CDR3 is CASSSRTHNSPLHF. DNA for the CDR3: TGTGCCAGCAGTTCCAGGACTCATAATTCACCCCTCCACTTT. The chain employs TRBV27 and TRBJ1-6, with no clear D. Looked up from germline, CDR1 is MNHEY and CDR2 is SMNVEV (reference sequence). This CDR3 spans 14 amino acids. Trimming cost V 4 bases and J 5 bases, with 9 bases left between them.

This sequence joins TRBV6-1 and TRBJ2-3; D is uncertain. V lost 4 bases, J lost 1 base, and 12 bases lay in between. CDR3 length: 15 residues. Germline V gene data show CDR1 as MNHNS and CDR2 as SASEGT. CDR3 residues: CASSGDPIGTDTQYF. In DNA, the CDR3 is TGTGCCAGCAGTGGGGATCCGATCGGCACAGATACGCAGTATTTT.

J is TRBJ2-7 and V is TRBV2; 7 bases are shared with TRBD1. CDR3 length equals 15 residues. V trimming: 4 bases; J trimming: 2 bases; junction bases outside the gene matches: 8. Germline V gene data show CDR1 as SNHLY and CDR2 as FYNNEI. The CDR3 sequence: CASSGRQGFPYEQYF. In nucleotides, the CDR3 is TGTGCCAGCAGTGGGAGACAGGGTTTCCCCTACGAGCAGTACTTC.

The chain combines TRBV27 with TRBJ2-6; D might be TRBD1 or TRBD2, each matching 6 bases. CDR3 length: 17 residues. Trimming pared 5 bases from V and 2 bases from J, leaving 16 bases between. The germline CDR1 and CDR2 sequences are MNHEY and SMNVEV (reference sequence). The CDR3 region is CASSRPGGFAGANVLTF. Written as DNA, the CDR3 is TGTGCCAGCAGTCGACCCGGGGGCTTTGCTGGGGCCAACGTCCTGACTTTC.

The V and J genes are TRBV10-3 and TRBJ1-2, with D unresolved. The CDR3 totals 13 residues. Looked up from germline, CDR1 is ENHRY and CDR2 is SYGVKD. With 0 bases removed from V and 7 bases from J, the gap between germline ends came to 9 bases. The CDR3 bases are TGTGCCATCAGTGAGTCAGGGATAGGTGGCTACACCTTC. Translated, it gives CAISESGIGGYTF.

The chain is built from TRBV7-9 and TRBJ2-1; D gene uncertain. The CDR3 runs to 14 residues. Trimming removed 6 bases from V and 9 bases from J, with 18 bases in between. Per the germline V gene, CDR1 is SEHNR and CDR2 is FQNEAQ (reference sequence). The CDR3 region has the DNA TGTGCCAGCAGTAGGGCCCCTGCCGTCGGTGAGCAGTTCTTC. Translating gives CASSRAPAVGEQFF.